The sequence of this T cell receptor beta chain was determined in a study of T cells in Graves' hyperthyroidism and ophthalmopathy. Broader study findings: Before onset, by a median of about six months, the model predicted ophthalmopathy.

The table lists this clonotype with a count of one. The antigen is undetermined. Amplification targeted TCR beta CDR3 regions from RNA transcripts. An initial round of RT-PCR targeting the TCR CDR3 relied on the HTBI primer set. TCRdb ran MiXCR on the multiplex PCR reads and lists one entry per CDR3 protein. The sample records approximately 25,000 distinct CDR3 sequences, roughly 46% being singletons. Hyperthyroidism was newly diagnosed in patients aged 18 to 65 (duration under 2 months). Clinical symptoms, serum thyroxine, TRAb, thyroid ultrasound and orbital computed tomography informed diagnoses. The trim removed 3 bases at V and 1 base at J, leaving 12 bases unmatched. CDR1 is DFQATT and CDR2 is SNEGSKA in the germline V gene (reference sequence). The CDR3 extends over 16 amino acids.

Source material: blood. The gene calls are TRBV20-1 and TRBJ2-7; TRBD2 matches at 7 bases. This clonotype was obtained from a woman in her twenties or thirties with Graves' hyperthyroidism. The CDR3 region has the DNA TGCAGTGCTAGTCCCGATGGCGGGGGATTTTCCTACGAGCAGTACTTC. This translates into CSASPDGGGFSYEQYF.